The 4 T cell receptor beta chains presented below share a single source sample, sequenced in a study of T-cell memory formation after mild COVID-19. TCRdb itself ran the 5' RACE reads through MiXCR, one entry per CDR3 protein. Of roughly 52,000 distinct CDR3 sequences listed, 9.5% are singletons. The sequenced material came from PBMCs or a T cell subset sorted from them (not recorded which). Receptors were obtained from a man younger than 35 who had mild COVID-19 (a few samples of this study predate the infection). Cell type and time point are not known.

This chain's CDR3 is CASSYSSYEQYV. The CDR3 DNA reads as TGTGCCAGCAGTTACAGCTCCTACGAGCAGTACGTC. J is TRBJ2-7 and V is TRBV6-2 or TRBV6-3, with unresolved D. Trimming cost V 2 bases and J 0 bases, with 2 bases left between them. The CDR3 sequence is 12 residues long. CDR1 MNHEY and CDR2 SVGEGT come from the germline V gene.

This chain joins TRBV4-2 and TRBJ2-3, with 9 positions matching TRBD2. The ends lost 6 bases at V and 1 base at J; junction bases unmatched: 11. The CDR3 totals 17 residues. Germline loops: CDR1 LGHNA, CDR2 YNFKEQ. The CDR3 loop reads CASSPREVAGGTDTQYF. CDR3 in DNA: TGTGCCAGCAGTCCACGGGAGGTAGCGGGGGGCACAGATACGCAGTATTTT.

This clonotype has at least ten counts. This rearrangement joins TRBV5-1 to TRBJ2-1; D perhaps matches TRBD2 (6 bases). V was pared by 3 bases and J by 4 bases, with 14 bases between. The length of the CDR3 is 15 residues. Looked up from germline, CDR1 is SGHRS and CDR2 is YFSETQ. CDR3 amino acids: CASSSTVGGYNEQFF. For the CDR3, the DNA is TGCGCCAGCAGCTCCACCGTGGGGGGATACAATGAGCAGTTCTTC.

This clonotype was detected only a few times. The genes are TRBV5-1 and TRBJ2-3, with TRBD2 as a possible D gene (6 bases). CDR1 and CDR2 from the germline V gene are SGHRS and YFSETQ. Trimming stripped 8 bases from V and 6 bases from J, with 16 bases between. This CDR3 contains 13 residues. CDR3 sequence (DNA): TGCGCCAGTTGGGACTCTCGCAGGGATACGCAGTATTTT. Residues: CASWDSRRDTQYF.